This T cell receptor (beta chain) is from a study of blood T cell repertoires in COVID-19. Across the study: Sites across the United States, Italy and Spain contributed samples from acute and convalescent COVID-19. PBMCs, B-cell-depleted T cells, or T cells provided the cDNA or gDNA that made up the material.

The germline gives CDR1 LNHDA, CDR2 SQIVND (reference sequence). The CDR3 is 15 residues long. Trimming took off 0 bases at V and 6 bases at J, with 14 bases between the two ends. As originally analysed: It was from reference gene primer amplification that nucleated cell counts were estimated. Only in-frame clones appear in the TCRdb table, and some are missing; sequencing was by immunoSEQ multiplex PCR. That table supplies the V and J calls and clone size; D and trimming were determined from the DNA. Of about 160,000 clones listed, more than 75% are singletons. The sequence was obtained from a human donor with acute or convalescent COVID-19. The donor label of this sample is uncertain. This rearrangement joins TRBV19 to TRBJ1-2; D unresolved. The material sequenced was peripheral blood. The CDR3 sequence is CASSIEQVSIHGYTF. CDR3 nucleotides: TGTGCCAGTAGTATAGAACAAGTTTCGATTCATGGCTACACCTTC.